Described below is a single TCR beta chain sequence and its context. Its antigen is as yet unknown. The sample is drawn from a study of glioma-infiltrating T cells after dendritic cell vaccination. The study, taken as a whole, reports: Complete blood and tumor specimen sets were limited to few patients.

As to time point: after dendritic cell vaccination, including at tumor progression/relapse. Blood PBMC samples: pre-vaccination, two weeks post third vaccination, and at tumor progression. This CDR3 region has 14 residues. Germline trimming cut 4 bases from V and 12 bases from J; bases unmatched to any gene: 11. CDR1 SQVTM and CDR2 ANQGSEA come from the germline V gene. Primers: 60 V beta forward and 13 J beta reverse. Profiling relied on immunoSEQ multiplex PCR, and the TCRdb table lists in-frame clones only, not all of them. The table has over 80,000 clones, around four fifths seen once. The V and J genes are TRBV29-1 and TRBJ2-1, with 11 bases identical to TRBD2. Sequencing was performed on blood, taken after dendritic cell vaccination. The sequence derives from a human donor with glioblastoma. The chain's CDR3 is CSVAEIAGGQRQFF. Here the CDR3 DNA reads TGCAGCGTTGCTGAAATAGCGGGAGGGCAGCGGCAGTTCTTC.